The 20 T cell receptor beta chains reported below all come from one sample, sequenced in a study of cytomegalovirus exposure and HLA in healthy donors (TCRdb year 2017). Libraries were prepared through the immunoSEQ multiplex PCR assay. TCRdb obtained this table from immuneACCESS and retained in-frame rearrangements with V and J assigned. These tables miss some clones; where compared with another copy, unresolved V genes account for less than half of the shortfall, and the remainder is unexplained. The sample table lists some 150,000 clones, about 91% of them with a count of one. The ten largest clones take up roughly 4.5% of the sample. The sequenced material came from PBMCs. Receptor source: a young man in good health and CMV-seropositive.

This chain connects TRBV5-4 to TRBJ2-7, with TRBD1 identical over 7 bases. Germline V gene sequence: CDR1 SGHNT, CDR2 YYREEE (reference sequence). After removal of 0 bases from V and 4 bases from J, the junction contained 4 bases not matched to a gene. This CDR3 is 14 amino acids long. The CDR3 sequence: CASSLATGAYEQYF. In DNA form, the CDR3 reads TGTGCCAGCAGCTTGGCCACAGGGGCGTACGAGCAGTACTTC.

In its sample, this clone was seen a few times. The chain is built from TRBV5-4 and TRBJ1-2; D is possibly TRBD1 (6 bases). V was pared by 2 bases and J by 6 bases, with 14 bases between. Germline V lookup: CDR1 SGHNT, CDR2 YYREEE (reference sequence). The CDR3 covers 14 residues. CDR3 loop: CASSLTGRGDGYTF. In nucleotides, the CDR3 is TGTGCCAGCAGCTTAACAGGGCGGGGGGATGGCTACACCTTC.

This sequence joins TRBV2 and TRBJ2-1, with D maybe TRBD1 (6 bases). The CDR3 has 14 amino acids. The ends were cut back, 3 bases at V and 3 bases at J, with 9 bases in the middle. Germline V gives CDR1 SNHLY, CDR2 FYNNEI. CDR3 sequence reads: CASSDRGFYNEQFF. As DNA, the CDR3 is TGTGCCAGCAGTGACAGGGGTTTCTACAATGAGCAGTTCTTC.

This chain uses TRBV5-6 with TRBJ1-3; TRBD1 is a possible D gene (5 bases). In germline, CDR1 is SGHDT, CDR2 YYEEEE. V lost 3 bases and J 1 base, leaving 11 bases between the germline ends. The length of the CDR3 is 15 residues. The CDR3 loop is CASSSGRVSGNTIYF. The CDR3 DNA reads as TGTGCCAGCAGCTCCGGCAGGGTGTCTGGAAACACCATATATTTT.

This chain joins TRBV5-1 and TRBJ1-4, with TRBD1 identical over 7 bases. The trim removed 0 bases at V and 8 bases at J, leaving 10 bases unmatched. The CDR3 loop spans 16 amino acids. The germline gives CDR1 SGHRS, CDR2 YFSETQ. The CDR3, as DNA: TGCGCCAGCAGCTTGGCTGGTGGCAGGGGGATGGAAAAACTGTTTTTT. It encodes CASSLAGGRGMEKLFF.

The J gene is TRBJ2-1, the V gene TRBV5-6; weak D call: TRBD2 (6 bases). CDR1 SGHDT and CDR2 YYEEEE come from the germline V gene. CDR3 length equals 13 residues. V lost 3 bases, J lost 6 bases, and 10 bases lay in between. The CDR3 coding sequence is TGTGCCAGCAGCTGGGGGGAGCGCAATGAGCAGTTCTTC. Protein sequence: CASSWGERNEQFF. Full variable domain (outside the CDR3, taken from reference TRBV5-6 and TRBJ2-1): DAGVTQSPTHLIKTRGQQVTLRCSPKSGHDTVSWYQQALGQGPQFIFQYYEEEERQRGNFPDRFSGHQFPNYSSELNVNALLLGDSALYLCASSWGERNEQFFGPGTRLTVL.

The J gene is TRBJ2-3, the V gene TRBV7-9, with D tentatively TRBD2 (5 bases). V dropped 2 bases and J dropped 6 bases, with 15 bases sitting between them. The CDR3 covers 15 residues. Germline V gives CDR1 SEHNR, CDR2 FQNEAQ (reference sequence). In nucleotides, the CDR3 is TGTGCCAGCAGCTTAAGCGACTCCCCGGGGGATACGCAGTATTTT. It translates to CASSLSDSPGDTQYF.

V usage is TRBV6-5 and J usage is TRBJ2-1; D not certain. There are 11 residues in the CDR3. V lost 6 bases and J 11 bases, leaving 11 bases between the germline ends. The germline V gene has CDR1 MNHEY and CDR2 SVGAGI. CDR3 sequence reads: CASRTLRQQFF. The CDR3 nucleotides read TGTGCCAGCAGGACCTTGCGGCAGCAGTTCTTC.

The J gene is TRBJ1-2, the V gene TRBV29-1, with D possibly TRBD1 on 5 matching bases. This CDR3 region has 11 residues. The germline V gene encodes CDR1 SQVTM and CDR2 ANQGSEA. V gave up 4 bases and J gave up 4 bases, with 7 bases separating them. The CDR3 DNA reads as TGCAGCGTTGGTGACAGCTATGGCTACACCTTC. Protein sequence: CSVGDSYGYTF. The whole variable domain, filled in from reference TRBV29-1 and TRBJ1-2, reads SAVISQKPSRDICQRGTSLTIQCQVDSQVTMMFWYRQQPGQSLTLIATANQGSEATYESGFVIDKFPISRPNLTFSTLTVSNMSPEDSSIYLCSVGDSYGYTFGSGTRLTVV.

The rearrangement uses TRBV19 and TRBJ1-4; D perhaps matches TRBD1 (5 bases). Germline V lookup: CDR1 LNHDA, CDR2 SQIVND (reference sequence). Trimming stripped 4 bases from V and 4 bases from J, with 10 bases between. The CDR3 is 14 residues long. The CDR3 is CASSTRVGNEKLFF. The CDR3 region has the DNA TGTGCCAGTAGTACCAGGGTGGGTAATGAAAAACTGTTTTTT.

The genes are TRBV6-5 and TRBJ1-2; tentatively, D is TRBD1 (5 bases). Between the trimmed V and J ends, which lost 0 bases and 8 bases, there was a span of 13 bases. In germline, CDR1 is MNHEY, CDR2 SVGAGI. CDR3 length: 14 residues. The DNA for the CDR3 is TGTGCCAGCAGTTACTCGAGTCGGGGGGTCGGCTACACCTTC. Protein sequence: CASSYSSRGVGYTF.

This chain joins TRBV5-5 and TRBJ2-1; no definite D call. CDR3 length equals 14 residues. CDR1 and CDR2 (germline): SGHKS, YYEKEE (reference sequence). V was trimmed by 0 bases and J by 9 bases, leaving 13 bases between them. The CDR3 sequence is CASSLEISRPEQFF. In nucleotides, the CDR3 is TGTGCCAGCAGCTTGGAAATTAGTCGTCCTGAGCAGTTCTTC. The whole variable domain, remainder taken from reference TRBV5-5 and TRBJ2-1, is DAGVTQSPTHLIKTRGQQVTLRCSPISGHKSVSWYQQVLGQGPQFIFQYYEKEERGRGNFPDRFSARQFPNYSSELNVNALLLGDSALYLCASSLEISRPEQFFGPGTRLTVL.

The rearrangement uses TRBV5-1 and TRBJ2-3; maybe TRBD2 (6 bases). Between the trimmed V and J ends, which lost 3 bases and 4 bases, there was a span of 12 bases. CDR3 size: 14 residues. CDR1 is SGHRS and CDR2 is YFSETQ in the germline V gene. CDR3 in amino acids: CASSYRTTPDTQYF. The CDR3, as DNA: TGCGCCAGCAGCTACCGGACTACTCCAGATACGCAGTATTTT.

Only one count was recorded for this clone. The chain has TRBV11-2 and TRBJ1-1; D is unclear. V lost 11 bases to trimming and J lost 10 bases, with 20 bases between them. The CDR3 contains 12 residues. Germline-derived CDR1 and CDR2 are SGHAT and FQNNGV. The CDR3 loop is CAVHPLWGGAFF. CDR3 nucleotides: TGTGCCGTTCACCCCCTCTGGGGAGGAGCTTTCTTT.

V usage is TRBV15 and J usage is TRBJ2-4; the match to TRBD2 covers 7 bases. Per the germline V gene, CDR1 is LNHNV and CDR2 is YYDKDF (reference sequence). The trim removed 5 bases at V and 8 bases at J, leaving 6 bases unmatched. The length of the CDR3 is 13 residues. Here the CDR3 reads CATSEWGGYIQYF. The CDR3 DNA sequence: TGTGCCACCAGCGAATGGGGGGGATACATTCAGTACTTC.

The chain carries TRBV6-1 and TRBJ1-2; no firm D call. CDR3 size: 14 residues. Germline-derived CDR1 and CDR2 are MNHNS and SASEGT. Trimming took 4 bases from V and 10 from J, leaving 19 bases between them. CDR3 nucleotides: TGTGCCAGCAGTGGACTACAAACTCCCAGCGACTACACCTTC. Translation: CASSGLQTPSDYTF.

The chain employs TRBV4-1 and TRBJ2-7; 7 bases agree with TRBD1. Trimming cost V 1 base and J 5 bases; bases outside gene matches: 8. The CDR3 contains 15 residues. Germline assignment: CDR1 MGHRA and CDR2 YSYEKL. CDR3 region: CASSQVGTAANEQYF. The CDR3 DNA sequence: TGCGCCAGCAGCCAAGTAGGGACAGCCGCAAACGAGCAGTACTTC.

The chain couples TRBV6-1 to TRBJ1-1; D gene unclear. Per germline, CDR1 MNHNS and CDR2 SASEGT. V gave up 4 bases and J gave up 1 base, with 22 bases separating them. This CDR3 is built from 18 residues. The CDR3 sequence: CASSAHTGSPLRNTEAFF. The DNA of the CDR3 is TGTGCCAGCAGTGCGCACACGGGGTCCCCCTTAAGGAACACTGAAGCTTTCTTT.

As for this clone: No DNA is shown, since the ends of the CDR3 on it are uncertain; the CDR3 is the one TCRdb lists. The CDR3 reads CASSSSPSSYNEQFF. The chain uses TRBV27 and TRBJ2-1; the table's D gene call, TRBD2, was not cross checked with the DNA. Germline CDR1 reads MNHEY; CDR2 reads SMNVEV (reference sequence). The CDR3 is 15 amino acids in total, end residues counted.

The rearrangement joins TRBV10-3 to TRBJ2-1, with D tentatively TRBD1 (6 bases). In germline, CDR1 is ENHRY, CDR2 SYGVKD. The CDR3 is 18 residues long. V lost 0 bases to trimming and J lost 4 bases, with 19 bases between them. The CDR3 region has the DNA TGTGCCATCAGTGAGTCTTCATATCGGACAGCCTATTACAATGAGCAGTTCTTC. Translated, it gives CAISESSYRTAYYNEQFF.